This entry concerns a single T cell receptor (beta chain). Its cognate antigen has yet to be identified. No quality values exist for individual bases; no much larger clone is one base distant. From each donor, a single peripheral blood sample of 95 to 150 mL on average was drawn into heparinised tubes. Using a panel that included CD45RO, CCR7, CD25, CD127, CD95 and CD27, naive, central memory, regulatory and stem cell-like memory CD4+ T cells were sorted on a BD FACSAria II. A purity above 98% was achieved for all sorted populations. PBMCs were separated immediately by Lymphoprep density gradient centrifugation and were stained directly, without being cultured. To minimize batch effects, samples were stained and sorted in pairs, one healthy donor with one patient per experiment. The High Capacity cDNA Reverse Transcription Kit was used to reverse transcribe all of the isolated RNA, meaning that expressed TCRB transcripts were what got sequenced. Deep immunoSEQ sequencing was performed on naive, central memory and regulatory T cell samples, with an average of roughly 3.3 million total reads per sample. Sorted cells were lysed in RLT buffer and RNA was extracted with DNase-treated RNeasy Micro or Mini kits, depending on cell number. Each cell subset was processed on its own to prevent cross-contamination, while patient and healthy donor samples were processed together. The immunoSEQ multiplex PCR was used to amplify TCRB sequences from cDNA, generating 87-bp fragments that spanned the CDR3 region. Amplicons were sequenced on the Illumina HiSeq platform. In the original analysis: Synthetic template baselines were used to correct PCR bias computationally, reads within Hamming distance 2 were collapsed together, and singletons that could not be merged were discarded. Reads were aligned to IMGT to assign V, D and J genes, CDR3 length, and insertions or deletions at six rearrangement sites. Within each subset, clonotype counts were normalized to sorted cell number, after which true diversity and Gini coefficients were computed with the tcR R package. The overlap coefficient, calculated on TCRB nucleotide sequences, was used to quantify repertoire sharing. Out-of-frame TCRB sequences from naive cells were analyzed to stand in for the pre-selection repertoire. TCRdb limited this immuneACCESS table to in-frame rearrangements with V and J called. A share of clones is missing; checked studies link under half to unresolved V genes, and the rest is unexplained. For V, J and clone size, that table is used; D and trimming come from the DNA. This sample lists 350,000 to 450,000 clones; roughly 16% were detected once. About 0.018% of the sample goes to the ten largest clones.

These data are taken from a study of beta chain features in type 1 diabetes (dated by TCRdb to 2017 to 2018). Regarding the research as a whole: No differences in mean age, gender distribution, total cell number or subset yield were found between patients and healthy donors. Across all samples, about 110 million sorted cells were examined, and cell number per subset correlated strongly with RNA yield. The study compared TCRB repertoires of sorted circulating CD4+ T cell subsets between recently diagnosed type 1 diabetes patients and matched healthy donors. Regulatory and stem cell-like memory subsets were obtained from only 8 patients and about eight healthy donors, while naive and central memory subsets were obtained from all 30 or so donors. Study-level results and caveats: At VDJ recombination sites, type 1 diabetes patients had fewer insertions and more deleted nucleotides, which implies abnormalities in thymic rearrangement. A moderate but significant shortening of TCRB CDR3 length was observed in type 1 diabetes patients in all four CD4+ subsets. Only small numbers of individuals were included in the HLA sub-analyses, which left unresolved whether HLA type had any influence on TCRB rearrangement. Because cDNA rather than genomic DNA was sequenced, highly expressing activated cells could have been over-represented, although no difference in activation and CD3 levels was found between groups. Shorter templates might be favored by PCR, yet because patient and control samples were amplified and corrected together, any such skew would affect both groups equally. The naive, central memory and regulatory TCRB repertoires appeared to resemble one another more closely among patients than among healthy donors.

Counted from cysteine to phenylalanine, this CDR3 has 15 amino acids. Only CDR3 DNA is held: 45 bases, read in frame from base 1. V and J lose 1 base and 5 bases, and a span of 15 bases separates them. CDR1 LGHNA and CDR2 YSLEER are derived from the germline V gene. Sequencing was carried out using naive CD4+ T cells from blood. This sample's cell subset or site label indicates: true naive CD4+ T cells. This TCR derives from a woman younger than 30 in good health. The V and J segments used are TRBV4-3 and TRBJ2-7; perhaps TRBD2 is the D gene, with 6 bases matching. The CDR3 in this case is CASSQGRDFGDEQYF. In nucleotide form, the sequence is TGCGCCAGCAGCCAAGGGCGGGACTTCGGGGACGAGCAGTACTTC.